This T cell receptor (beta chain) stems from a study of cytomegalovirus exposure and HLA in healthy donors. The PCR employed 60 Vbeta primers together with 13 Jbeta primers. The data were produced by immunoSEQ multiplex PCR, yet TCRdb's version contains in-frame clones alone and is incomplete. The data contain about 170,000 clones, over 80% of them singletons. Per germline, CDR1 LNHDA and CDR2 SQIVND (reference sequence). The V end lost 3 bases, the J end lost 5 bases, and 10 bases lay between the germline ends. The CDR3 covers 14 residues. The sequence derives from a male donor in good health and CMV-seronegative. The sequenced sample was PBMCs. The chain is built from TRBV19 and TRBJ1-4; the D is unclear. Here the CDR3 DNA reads TGTGCCAGTAGTATCTCAGGCAGAAATGAAAAACTGTTTTTT. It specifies CASSISGRNEKLFF. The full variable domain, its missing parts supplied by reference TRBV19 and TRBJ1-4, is DGGITQSPKYLFRKEGQNVTLSCEQNLNHDAMYWYRQDPGQGLRLIYYSQIVNDFQKGDIAEGYSVSREKKESFPLTVTSAQKNPTAFYLCASSISGRNEKLFFGSGTQLSVL.